One and the same sample provided the 19 T cell receptor beta chains below, sequenced in a study of blood T cell repertoires in COVID-19. Method: immunoSEQ multiplex PCR; TCRdb's copy keeps in-frame clones and lacks some. The sample lists more than 300,000 clones, about 83% occurring once. The sample was peripheral blood. The source is a woman aged 50 to 65 with acute or convalescent COVID-19.

The chain employs TRBV6-5 and TRBJ1-2; 9 positions agree with TRBD1. J gave up 8 bases and V 2 bases, and 3 bases lay outside the gene matches. The CDR3 is made up of 13 amino acids. Germline lookup yields CDR1 MNHEY and CDR2 SVGAGI. The CDR3 loop is CASSYRTGAGYTF. As DNA, the CDR3 is TGTGCCAGCAGTTACAGGACAGGGGCCGGCTACACCTTC.

This clone was seen a handful of times. This chain links TRBV15 with TRBJ2-5; D remains unclear. Germline loops: CDR1 LNHNV, CDR2 YYDKDF (reference sequence). The CDR3 loop spans 13 amino acids. The germline V and J ends were trimmed by 0 bases and 5 bases, with 7 bases remaining between them. CDR3 bases: TGTGCCACCAGCAGAGATATCAGGGAGACCCAGTACTTC. This codes for CATSRDIRETQYF.

This sequence joins TRBV28 and TRBJ2-5; D remains unclear. The CDR3 runs 13 residues. Deletions cut 5 bases from V and 2 bases from J, with 9 bases between. Germline-derived CDR1 and CDR2 are MDHEN and SYDVKM. The CDR3 region is CASSLPVQETQYF. In nucleotides, the CDR3 is TGTGCCAGCAGTCTGCCAGTTCAAGAGACCCAGTACTTC.

The chain carries TRBV29-1 and TRBJ2-1, with 11 bases identical to TRBD1. This CDR3 has 14 amino acids. Germline V lookup: CDR1 SQVTM, CDR2 ANQGSEA. V gave up 4 bases and J gave up 4 bases; unmatched junction bases: 3. CDR3 region: CSVGRDRGYNEQFF. The CDR3 nucleotides read TGCAGCGTTGGTAGGGACAGGGGGTACAATGAGCAGTTCTTC.

The rearrangement uses TRBV10-3 and TRBJ1-1, with 9 bases fitting TRBD1. The V gene's germline CDR1 is ENHRY and CDR2 SYGVKD. The CDR3 extends over 16 amino acids. Losses at the gene ends were 7 bases for V and 4 bases for J; bases not matched to a gene: 13. The CDR3 sequence is CAITGPGTGLTTEAFF. The CDR3 DNA is TGTGCCATCACGGGGCCCGGGACAGGGTTGACCACTGAAGCTTTCTTT.

The chain uses TRBV25-1 and TRBJ2-5; 7 nucleotides align to TRBD1. The V and J ends lost 3 bases and 4 bases, in that order; junction bases with no gene match: 11. This CDR3 is built from 16 residues. Germline CDR1 is MGHDK and CDR2 is SYGVNS. CDR3 region: CASSDPLTGRSETQYF. The CDR3 DNA reads TGTGCCAGCAGTGATCCGCTGACAGGGCGATCAGAGACCCAGTACTTC.

The V and J genes are TRBV2 and TRBJ2-7; 10 positions match TRBD2. Trimming took 8 bases from V and 4 from J; bases not matched to a gene: 5. Germline V gene sequence: CDR1 SNHLY, CDR2 FYNNEI. This CDR3 region has 13 residues. The CDR3 loop reads CASGLAAIYEQYF. The CDR3 DNA follows: TGTGCCAGCGGACTAGCGGCAATTTACGAGCAGTACTTC.

The chain joins TRBV18 to TRBJ2-7; 7 bases are a match to TRBD1. The germline V gene has CDR1 KGHSH and CDR2 LQKENI. There are 13 residues in the CDR3. V lost 4 bases, J lost 6 bases, and 6 bases stayed unmatched. This chain's CDR3 is CASSRTGELEQYF. The CDR3 coding sequence is TGTGCCAGCTCACGCACAGGGGAGCTCGAGCAGTACTTC.

V gene TRBV27 combines with J gene TRBJ2-3, with D possibly TRBD1 on 6 matching bases. Trimming cost V 2 bases and J 5 bases, with 11 bases left between them. This CDR3 contains 14 residues. Per germline, CDR1 MNHEY and CDR2 SMNVEV (reference sequence). The CDR3 protein is CASSLLGARDTQYF. CDR3 nucleotides: TGTGCCAGCAGTTTACTGGGGGCGAGAGATACGCAGTATTTT.

This clone occurred a few times. The chain has TRBV29-1 and TRBJ2-1; the match to TRBD2 covers 7 bases. CDR3 size: 12 residues. V was pared by 3 bases and J by 8 bases, with 4 bases of the junction left unmatched. CDR1 SQVTM and CDR2 ANQGSEA come from the germline V gene. The CDR3 protein is CSVEGGSDEQFF. Written as DNA, the CDR3 is TGCAGCGTTGAGGGAGGGAGCGATGAGCAGTTCTTC.

The chain combines TRBV7-8 with TRBJ2-3, with TRBD2 matching 11 bases. The V gene end was trimmed by 3 bases and the J gene end by 4 bases; junction bases not matched to a gene: 15. This CDR3 is built from 19 residues. CDR1 and CDR2 from the germline V gene are SGHVS and FQNEAQ. CDR3 sequence: CASSFTPTRLAGRPDTQYF. Written as DNA, the CDR3 is TGTGCCAGCAGCTTTACCCCGACCAGACTAGCGGGGAGGCCAGATACGCAGTATTTT.

The V and J genes are TRBV25-1 and TRBJ1-3; 7 bases agree with TRBD1. The CDR3 is 15 residues long. J gave up 2 bases and V 4 bases, and 5 bases lay outside the gene matches. Germline V gene data show CDR1 as MGHDK and CDR2 as SYGVNS. The CDR3 DNA reads as TGTGCCAGCAGTGGAATGGACAGGACTGGAAACACCATATATTTT. Amino acids: CASSGMDRTGNTIYF.

This clone has only one observation. V usage is TRBV12-3 or TRBV12-4 and J usage is TRBJ1-5, with 10 bases lining up with TRBD1. The CDR3 covers 13 residues. V shed 10 bases and J 6 bases; nucleotides not matched to a gene: 6. DNA of the CDR3: TGTGCCACTTCGACAGGGGGCGGTCAGCCCCAGCATTTT. Amino acid sequence: CATSTGGGQPQHF.

CDR3 sequence: CASGLGGYANTGELFF. CDR3 nucleotide sequence: TGCGCCAGCGGTCTTGGGGGCTACGCGAACACCGGGGAGCTGTTTTTT. The gene calls are TRBV5-1 and TRBJ2-2, with D perhaps matching TRBD1 (6 bases). CDR3 length: 16 amino acids. Between the trimmed V and J ends, which lost 7 bases and 0 bases, there was a span of 16 bases. Germline V CDR1 and CDR2: SGHRS, YFSETQ.

The V gene is TRBV5-1, the J gene TRBJ1-5; 7 bases are shared with TRBD1. Losses at the gene ends were 2 bases for V and 4 bases for J; bases not matched to a gene: 6. Germline CDR1 is SGHRS and CDR2 is YFSETQ. The CDR3 has 15 amino acids. CDR3 nucleotide sequence: TGCGCCAGCAGCTTAGAGGGGGCGGGGAATCAGCCCCAGCATTTT. It yields the protein CASSLEGAGNQPQHF.

The CDR3 bases are TGCGCCAGCAGCCAGGTATTTAAGGGGGCGGAAGGCTACACCTTC. Translated: CASSQVFKGAEGYTF. The rearrangement joins TRBV4-1 to TRBJ1-2; 7 bases are shared with TRBD1. V lost 3 bases to trimming and J lost 8 bases; unmatched junction nucleotides: 12. CDR3 length: 15 amino acids. Germline assignment: CDR1 MGHRA and CDR2 YSYEKL.

The rearrangement uses TRBV7-3 and TRBJ2-7, with 9 bases fitting TRBD2. The CDR3 length is 16 residues. J was trimmed by 2 bases and V by 2 bases; bases with no gene match: 7. Germline V lookup: CDR1 SGHTA, CDR2 FQGTGA. The CDR3 spells CASSLGGGRATYEQYF. CDR3 DNA: TGTGCCAGCAGCTTAGGTGGCGGGAGGGCCACCTACGAGCAGTACTTC.

This rearrangement joins TRBV20-1 to TRBJ2-5; the match to TRBD2 covers 11 bases. Germline V CDR1 and CDR2: DFQATT, SNEGSKA (reference sequence). This CDR3 comprises 16 residues. The J segment lost 0 bases and the V segment lost 3 bases, leaving 6 bases of the junction unmatched. CDR3 sequence (DNA): TGCAGTGCTAGTCCTCCTAGCGGGAGGTACCAAGAGACCCAGTACTTC. It yields the protein CSASPPSGRYQETQYF.

This clone was picked up a small number of times. The V call is TRBV7-3, the J call TRBJ2-3; TRBD2 agrees at 14 bases. The CDR3 covers 14 residues. CDR1 SGHTA and CDR2 FQGTGA come from the germline V gene. The V segment lost 6 bases and the J segment 6 bases; nucleotides outside the gene matches: 2. The CDR3 DNA follows: TGTGCCAGCAGGGGACTAGCGGGAGCCGATACGCAGTATTTT. Encoded protein: CASRGLAGADTQYF.